This T cell receptor (beta chain) stems from a study of T cell changes during pregnancy in multiple sclerosis. Profiling relied on immunoSEQ multiplex PCR, and the TCRdb table lists in-frame clones only, not all of them. The repertoire has almost 20,000 clones, 70% to 90% of them found once; the top ten carry around 7.5%. V lost 5 bases to trimming and J lost 4 bases; unmatched junction nucleotides: 2. This CDR3 spans 15 amino acids. The germline gives CDR1 SGHTA, CDR2 FQGNSA. The sample was CD8+ T cells from peripheral blood mononuclear cells, taken in the second trimester of pregnancy. The sequence was collected from a female donor in good health, enrolled as a control in a pregnancy study. The rearrangement uses TRBV7-2 and TRBJ2-1; 13 positions agree with TRBD2. CDR3 in DNA: TGTGCCAGCAGCGTGACTAGCGGGAGGTACAATGAGCAGTTCTTC. Its translation: CASSVTSGRYNEQFF.